This TCR beta chain was sequenced during a study of blood T cell repertoires in COVID-19. Clones were sequenced by immunoSEQ multiplex PCR, and TCRdb holds only the in-frame ones, with some missing. The sample has roughly 180,000 clones, about 84% seen once. Germline assignment: CDR1 SGHTA and CDR2 FQGNSA. This CDR3 has 17 amino acids. The V gene lost 2 bases and the J gene lost 2 bases, with 17 bases spanning the gap. This sequence was found in a young woman who had recovered from COVID-19. The chain employs TRBV7-2 and TRBJ2-3; D perhaps matches TRBD2 (5 bases). The sample comprised PBMCs or T cells enriched from blood (not recorded which). Here the CDR3 reads CASSLNAPSSSTDTQYF. CDR3 in DNA: TGTGCCAGCAGCTTAAATGCTCCTAGCAGCTCCACAGATACGCAGTATTTT.